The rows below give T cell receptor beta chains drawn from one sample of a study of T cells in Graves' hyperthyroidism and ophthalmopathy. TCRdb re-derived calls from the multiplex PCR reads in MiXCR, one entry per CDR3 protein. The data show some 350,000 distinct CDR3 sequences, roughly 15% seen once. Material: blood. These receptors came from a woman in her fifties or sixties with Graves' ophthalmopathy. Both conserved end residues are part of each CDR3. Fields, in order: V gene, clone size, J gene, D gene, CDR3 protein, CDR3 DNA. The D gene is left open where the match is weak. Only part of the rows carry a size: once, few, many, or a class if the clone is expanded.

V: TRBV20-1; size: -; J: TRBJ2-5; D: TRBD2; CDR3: CSAYRGSPGLATETQYF; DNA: TGCAGTGCCTACAGGGGTTCGCCGGGACTAGCGACGGAGACCCAGTACTTC
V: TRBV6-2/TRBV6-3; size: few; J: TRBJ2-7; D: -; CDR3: CASSYSWRGTGIFTNNYEQYF; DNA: TGTGCCAGCAGTTACTCGTGGCGGGGGACAGGTATTTTCACGAACAACTACGAGCAGTACTTC
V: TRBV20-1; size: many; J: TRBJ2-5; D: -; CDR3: CSASWLGEETQYF; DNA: TGCAGTGCTAGTTGGCTAGGGGAGGAGACCCAGTACTTC
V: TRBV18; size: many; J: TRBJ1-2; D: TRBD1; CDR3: CASSPTGADGYTF; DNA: TGTGCCAGCTCACCGACAGGGGCGGATGGCTACACCTTC
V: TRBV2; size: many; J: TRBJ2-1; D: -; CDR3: CASMGDVSYNEQFF; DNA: TGTGCCAGCATGGGGGACGTTAGCTACAATGAGCAGTTCTTC
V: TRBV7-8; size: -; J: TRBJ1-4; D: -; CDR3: CASSPADSNEKLFF; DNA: TGTGCCAGCAGCCCAGCGGACAGTAATGAAAAACTGTTTTTT
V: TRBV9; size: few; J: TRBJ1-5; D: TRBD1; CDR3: CASSVDGRTGQGDQPQHF; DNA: TGTGCCAGCAGCGTAGACGGACGGACGGGACAGGGTGATCAGCCCCAGCATTTT
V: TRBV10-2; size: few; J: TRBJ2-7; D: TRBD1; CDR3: CASSDPGTGWTYEQYF; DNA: TGCGCCAGCAGTGACCCGGGGACAGGGTGGACCTACGAGCAGTACTTC
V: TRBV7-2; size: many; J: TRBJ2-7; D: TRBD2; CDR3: CASSFSGGLTYEQYF; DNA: TGTGCCAGCAGCTTCTCCGGGGGACTAACCTACGAGCAGTACTTC
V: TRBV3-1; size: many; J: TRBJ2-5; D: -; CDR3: CASSPYGTRQETQYF; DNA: TGTGCCAGCAGTCCCTACGGGACACGCCAAGAGACCCAGTACTTC
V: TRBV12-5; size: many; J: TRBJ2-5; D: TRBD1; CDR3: CASGRGQGIEETQYF; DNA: TGTGCTAGTGGCCGCGGACAGGGCATAGAAGAGACCCAGTACTTC
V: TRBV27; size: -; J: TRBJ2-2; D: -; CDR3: CASRIGPSATGELFF; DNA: TGTGCCAGCAGGATTGGGCCTAGCGCCACCGGGGAGCTGTTTTTT
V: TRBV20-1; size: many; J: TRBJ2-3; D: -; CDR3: CSAEIRARGTDTQYF; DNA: TGCAGTGCGGAGATCCGGGCCAGAGGCACAGATACGCAGTATTTT
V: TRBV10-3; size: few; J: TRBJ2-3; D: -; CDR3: CAISDGKGTDTQYF; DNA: TGTGCCATCAGTGACGGGAAAGGCACAGATACGCAGTATTTT
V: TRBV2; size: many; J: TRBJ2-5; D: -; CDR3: CASSGLGETQYF; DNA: TGTGCCAGCAGTGGGTTAGGGGAGACCCAGTACTTC
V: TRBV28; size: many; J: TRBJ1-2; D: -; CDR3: CASSSQDGFYGYTF; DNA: TGTGCCAGCAGTTCGCAGGACGGCTTCTACGGCTACACCTTC
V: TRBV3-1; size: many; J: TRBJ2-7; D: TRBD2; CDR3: CASSFGRSSSYEQYF; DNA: TGTGCCAGCAGCTTCGGGAGGTCTTCGTCCTACGAGCAGTACTTC
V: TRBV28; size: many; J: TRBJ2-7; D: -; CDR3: CASAPGWGEEQYF; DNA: TGTGCCAGCGCCCCCGGGTGGGGGGAAGAGCAGTACTTC
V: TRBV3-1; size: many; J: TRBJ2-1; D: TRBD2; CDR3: CASSQGVLAGGLSYNEQFF; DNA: TGTGCCAGCAGCCAAGGAGTACTAGCGGGAGGCCTCTCCTACAATGAGCAGTTCTTC
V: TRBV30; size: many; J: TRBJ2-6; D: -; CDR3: CAWSVPTDSGANVLTF; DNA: TGTGCCTGGAGTGTACCGACCGACTCTGGGGCCAACGTCCTGACTTTC
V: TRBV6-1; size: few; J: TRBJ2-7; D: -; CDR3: CASSVYDGTYEQYF; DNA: TGTGCCAGCAGTGTCTATGACGGGACCTACGAGCAGTACTTC
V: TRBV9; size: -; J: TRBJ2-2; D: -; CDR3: CASSVLAIGELFF; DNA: TGTGCCAGCAGCGTGTTAGCGATCGGGGAGCTGTTTTTT
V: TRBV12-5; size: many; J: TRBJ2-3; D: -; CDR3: CASGLAGTVPSTDTQYF; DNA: TGTGCTAGTGGTTTGGCCGGGACGGTTCCTAGCACAGATACGCAGTATTTT
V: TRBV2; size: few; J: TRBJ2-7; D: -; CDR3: CASSEVGSYEQYF; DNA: TGTGCCAGCAGTGAAGTGGGAAGCTACGAGCAGTACTTC
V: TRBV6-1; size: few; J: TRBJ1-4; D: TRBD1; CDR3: CASGTGSEKLFF; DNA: TGTGCCAGCGGGACAGGGTCTGAAAAACTGTTTTTT
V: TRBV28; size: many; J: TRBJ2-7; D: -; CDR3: CASSPDWPSYEQYF; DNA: TGTGCCAGCAGCCCGGACTGGCCCTCCTACGAGCAGTACTTC
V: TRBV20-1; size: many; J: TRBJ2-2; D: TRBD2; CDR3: CSAKNTLSGSVTGELFF; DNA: TGCAGTGCTAAAAACACCCTCAGCGGGAGTGTCACCGGGGAGCTGTTTTTT
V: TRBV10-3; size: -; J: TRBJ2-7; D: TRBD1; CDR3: CAIRGRTGVDEQYF; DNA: TGTGCCATCAGAGGTCGAACAGGGGTTGACGAGCAGTACTTC
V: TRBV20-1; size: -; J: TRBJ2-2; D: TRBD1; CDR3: CSARDLRTGDAGELFF; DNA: TGCAGTGCTAGAGATCTCCGGACAGGGGATGCCGGGGAGCTGTTTTTT
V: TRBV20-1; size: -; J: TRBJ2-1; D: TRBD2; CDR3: CSASAASGDVPSYNEQFF; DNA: TGCAGTGCTAGCGCGGCTAGCGGGGACGTCCCATCCTACAATGAGCAGTTCTTC
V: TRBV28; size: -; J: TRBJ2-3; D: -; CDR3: CASSPRRFPDTQYF; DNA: TGTGCCAGCAGCCCGCGGCGTTTCCCAGATACGCAGTATTTT
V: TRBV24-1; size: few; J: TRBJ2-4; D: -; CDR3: CATSDYRENIQYF; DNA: TGTGCCACCAGTGATTACAGGGAAAACATTCAGTACTTC
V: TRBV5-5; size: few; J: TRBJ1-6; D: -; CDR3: CASSLADTTNSPLHF; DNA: TGTGCCAGCAGCTTGGCCGATACAACTAATTCACCCCTCCACTTT
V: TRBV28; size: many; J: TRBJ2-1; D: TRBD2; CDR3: CASSLLTSGFSYNEQFF; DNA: TGTGCCAGCAGTTTGCTCACTAGCGGGTTCTCCTACAATGAGCAGTTCTTC
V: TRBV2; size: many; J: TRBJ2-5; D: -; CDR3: CASSHNRATGREETQYF; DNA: TGTGCCAGCAGTCACAACAGGGCCACAGGGAGGGAGGAGACCCAGTACTTC
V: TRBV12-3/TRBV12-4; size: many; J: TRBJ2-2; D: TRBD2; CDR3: CASSIGTSTGELFF; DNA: TGTGCCAGCAGCATCGGGACTAGCACCGGGGAGCTGTTTTTT
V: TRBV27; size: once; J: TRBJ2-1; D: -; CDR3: CASSPYQGVSSYNEQFF; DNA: TGTGCCAGCAGTCCGTACCAGGGCGTCAGCTCCTACAATGAGCAGTTCTTC
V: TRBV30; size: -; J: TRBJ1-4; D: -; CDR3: CAWSVGTPGLREKLFF; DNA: TGTGCCTGGAGTGTAGGTACACCCGGACTGCGGGAAAAACTGTTTTTT
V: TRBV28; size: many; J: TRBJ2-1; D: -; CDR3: CASSKLNEQFF; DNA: TGTGCCAGCAGTAAACTCAATGAGCAGTTCTTC
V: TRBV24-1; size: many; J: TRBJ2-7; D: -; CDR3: CATSDPPTYEQYF; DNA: TGTGCCACCAGTGATCCTCCGACCTACGAGCAGTACTTC
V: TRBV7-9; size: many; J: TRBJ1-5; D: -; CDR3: CASSSSQGHYSNQPQHF; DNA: TGTGCCAGCAGCTCGTCCCAAGGTCACTATAGCAATCAGCCCCAGCATTTT
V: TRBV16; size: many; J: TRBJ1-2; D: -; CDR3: CASSQSVANYGYTF; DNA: TGTGCCAGCAGCCAATCGGTGGCTAACTATGGCTACACCTTC
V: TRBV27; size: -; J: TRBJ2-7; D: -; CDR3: CASSFQANYEQYF; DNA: TGTGCCAGCAGTTTTCAGGCCAACTACGAGCAGTACTTC
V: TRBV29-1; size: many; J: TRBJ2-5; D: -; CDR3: CSVAGLPPETQYF; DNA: TGCAGCGTTGCAGGGCTACCCCCCGAGACCCAGTACTTC
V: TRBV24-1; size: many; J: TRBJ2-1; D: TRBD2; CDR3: CATSTGTSGRGEQFF; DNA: TGTGCCACCAGTACCGGGACTAGCGGGAGAGGTGAGCAGTTCTTC
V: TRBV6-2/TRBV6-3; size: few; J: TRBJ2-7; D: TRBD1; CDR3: CASRKTGGDYEQYF; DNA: TGTGCCAGCAGGAAGACAGGGGGCGACTACGAGCAGTACTTC
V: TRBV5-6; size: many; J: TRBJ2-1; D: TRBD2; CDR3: CASSLAPQREIDEQFF; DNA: TGTGCCAGCAGCCTGGCTCCCCAGCGGGAGATCGATGAGCAGTTCTTC